This T cell receptor (beta chain) was identified in a study of T cells in Graves' hyperthyroidism and ophthalmopathy. Germline CDR1 MNHNS, CDR2 SASEGT. The CDR3 is made up of 15 amino acids. Trimming removed 4 bases at V and 4 bases at J, with 14 bases between. Amplified regions were TCR beta CDR3 sequences from RNA transcripts. The HTBI set primed first-round TCR CDR3 RT-PCR. TCRdb passed the multiplex PCR reads through MiXCR, listing each CDR3 protein once. The repertoire includes about 640,000 distinct CDR3 sequences, more than 14% of them detected once, and 9.5% to 15% sits in the top ten. In this sample, this clonotype turned up many times.

This TCR was recovered from a woman aged 50 to 60 with Graves' ophthalmopathy. The chain joins TRBV6-1 to TRBJ2-1; tentative D call: TRBD2 (5 bases). The source material was blood. CDR3 residues: CASSARGNGYNEQFF. The CDR3 coding sequence is TGTGCCAGCAGTGCTCGAGGGAACGGGTACAATGAGCAGTTCTTC.